One and the same sample provided the 8 T cell receptor beta chains below, sequenced in a study of blood T cell repertoires in COVID-19. This table comes from immunoSEQ multiplex PCR, and its TCRdb copy is limited to in-frame clones, with some not included. The table lists some 300,000 clones, roughly 90% of them singletons. Material for sequencing was PBMCs or T cells enriched from blood (not recorded which). Receptors originate from a woman in her 40s who had recovered from COVID-19.

As DNA, the CDR3 is TGTGCCAGCAGTCCAGGTGCGGGAGGAAACTACGAGCAGTACTTC. It translates to CASSPGAGGNYEQYF. The rearrangement uses TRBV3-1 (or the pseudogene TRBV3-2) and TRBJ2-7, with 8 bases aligning to TRBD2. J lost 3 bases, V lost 6 bases, and 10 bases had no gene match. CDR1 LGHDT and CDR2 YNNKEL come from the germline V gene (reference sequence). The CDR3 is made up of 15 amino acids.

This rearrangement joins TRBV25-1 to TRBJ1-1; TRBD1 might be the D (5 bases). With 6 bases removed from V and 3 bases from J, the gap between germline ends came to 11 bases. Germline values: CDR1 MGHDK, CDR2 SYGVNS. This CDR3 spans 13 amino acids. The CDR3 DNA sequence: TGTGCCAGCAGCATCGGGGGGTACACTGAAGCTTTCTTT. This gives the protein CASSIGGYTEAFF.

The rearrangement uses TRBV4-3 and TRBJ2-7; 8 nucleotides line up with TRBD1. V lost 0 bases to trimming and J lost 7 bases; unmatched junction nucleotides: 8. The CDR3 spans 15 residues. Germline CDR1 is LGHNA and CDR2 is YSLEER. CDR3 sequence (DNA): TGCGCCAGCAGCCAAGATTGGCAGGGGGCGATGGAGCAGTACTTC. It translates to CASSQDWQGAMEQYF.

The chain links TRBV6-5 to TRBJ1-2; 7 nucleotides agree with TRBD1. CDR1 and CDR2 from the germline V gene are MNHEY and SVGAGI. The CDR3 loop spans 14 amino acids. V was pared by 7 bases and J by 3 bases, with 8 bases of the junction left unmatched. The CDR3 DNA reads TGTGCCAGCAATAAACGGGACAGATACTATGGCTACACCTTC. It yields the protein CASNKRDRYYGYTF.

This sequence joins TRBV27 and TRBJ2-7; 7 bases line up with TRBD1. Trimming cost V 4 bases and J 7 bases; bases outside gene matches: 10. The germline CDR1 and CDR2 sequences are MNHEY and SMNVEV (reference sequence). The CDR3 spans 14 residues. CDR3 residues: CASSSARDSLEQYF. In DNA form, the CDR3 reads TGTGCCAGCAGTTCCGCCCGGGACAGTCTAGAGCAGTACTTC.

A note on this clone: Germline and junction disagree at one end, which may indicate a read error. This sequence joins TRBV18 and TRBJ2-1; D is perhaps TRBD1 (5 bases). CDR1 is KGHSH, CDR2 LQKENI, per germline. CDR3 length: 14 residues. CDR3 in amino acids: CASSPGASSNEQFF. The CDR3 coding sequence is TGTGCCAGCTCACCAGGGGCCTCCTCCAATGAGCAGTTCTTC. Looking up the rest from reference TRBV18 and TRBJ2-1 gives the full variable domain: NAGVMQNPRHLVRRRGQEARLRCSPMKGHSHVYWYRQLPEEGLKFMVYLQKENIIDESGMPKERFSAEFPKEGPSILRIQQVVRGDSAAYFCASSPGASSNEQFFGPGTRLTVL.

V gene TRBV23-1 combines with J gene TRBJ2-3; 7 positions agree with TRBD1. TRBV23-1 qualifies as an ORF whose function is uncertain. The J segment lost 3 bases and the V segment lost 0 bases, leaving 6 bases of the junction unmatched. This CDR3 has 16 residues. The CDR3 nucleotides are TGCGCCAGCAGTCAATCGAGGGGGCTAGGGACAGATACGCAGTATTTT. Translated: CASSQSRGLGTDTQYF.

The rearrangement joins TRBV7-9 to TRBJ1-1; perhaps TRBD1 as D (5 bases). V lost 3 bases to trimming and J lost 2 bases, with 7 bases between them. Germline CDR1 is SEHNR and CDR2 is FQNEAQ (reference sequence). The CDR3 contains 13 residues. CDR3: CASSFDSNTEAFF. The CDR3 DNA reads as TGTGCCAGCAGCTTCGACAGTAACACTGAAGCTTTCTTT.